The T cell receptor (beta chain) described here comes from a study of T cell responses to AZD1222 COVID-19 vaccine. The study, taken as a whole, reports: Among vaccine-associated CD4 TCRs, coverage spanned spike, with dominance at 160-218 and 743-854. Researchers took repertoire samples only after the peak T cell response had come.

About this clone itself: Its specificity is unknown.

Trimming took 0 bases from V and 7 from J, leaving 7 bases between them. Germline CDR1 is SGHAT and CDR2 is FQNNGV. The CDR3 has 13 residues. Measured with immunoSEQ multiplex PCR; TCRdb has only the in-frame clones, and not every one. The sample has approximately 120,000 clones; approximately 93% are singletons. The source is an adult in good health. The chain is built from TRBV11-2 and TRBJ1-5; D remains ambiguous. This sample comprised peripheral blood, obtained on day 0 of AZD1222 vaccination. CDR3 sequence: CASSLEPRQPQHF. The CDR3 DNA is TGTGCCAGCAGCTTAGAACCGCGGCAGCCCCAGCATTTT.